The entry below describes one T cell receptor (beta chain). Its antigen is undetermined. No treatment had been given to any patient before thyroid surgery. The source of the sample is a study of metastatic and nonmetastatic thyroid tumors. At the level of the study: Across peripheral blood and tumor or nodule tissue samples taken from malignant and benign thyroid patients, the repertoires were compared with one another.

The germline V gene encodes CDR1 SGHAT and CDR2 FQNNGV. The CDR3 has 16 residues. V lost 5 bases, J lost 4 bases, and 20 bases lay in between. Study results and caveats: The study reportedly found significantly higher TCR beta diversity in malignant thyroid tumors than benign nodules, in blood and tumor.

The authors' processing: Built for papillary thyroid cancer, a distant-metastasis classifier drew on CDR3 differences across clinicopathological groups. From the PCR reads, TCRdb re-called clones with MiXCR. It is TCRdb's table, rather than the study itself, that gives the V and J calls and clone size. The sample contains tens of thousands of clones, around 30% of which appear only once. The clonotype was recovered from a male donor with papillary thyroid cancer or a benign thyroid nodule (not recorded which). Some clones in this sample may be carry-over from other donors' samples. Sample: blood. The chain recombines TRBV11-2 with TRBJ1-2; D is perhaps TRBD1 (5 bases). In DNA, the CDR3 is TGTGCCAGCAGCCTTGCTGGGGGATGGGCTGGCTATGGCTACACCTTC. Translation gives CASSLAGGWAGYGYTF.